This T cell receptor (beta chain) emerged from a study of OX40 agonist ivuxolimab in advanced cancers. Profiling relied on immunoSEQ multiplex PCR, and the TCRdb table lists in-frame clones only, not all of them. Of some 66,000 clones in the sample, 77% were seen once. The length of the CDR3 is 15 residues. Germline V gene lookup returns CDR1 SGHTA and CDR2 FQGNSA. V dropped 0 bases and J dropped 3 bases, with 8 bases sitting between them. The TCR originated in an adult with an advanced solid tumor such as melanoma, head and neck, liver or kidney cancer. Sequencing used CD4+ or CD8+ T cells sorted from blood, obtained in a trial of the OX40 agonist ivuxolimab. The rearrangement links TRBV7-2 to TRBJ1-4; no firm D call. As DNA, the CDR3 is TGTGCCAGCAGCTTAGCTTCCGGGTCTAATGAAAAACTGTTTTTT. This translates into CASSLASGSNEKLFF. Combining the CDR3 with reference TRBV7-2 and TRBJ1-4 gives the whole variable domain GAGVSQSPSNKVTEKGKDVELRCDPISGHTALYWYRQSLGQGLEFLIYFQGNSAPDKSGLPSDRFSAERTGGSVSTLTIQRTQQEDSAVYLCASSLASGSNEKLFFGSGTQLSVL.